These T cell receptor beta chains were read from a single sample in a study of cytomegalovirus exposure and HLA in healthy donors. Measured with immunoSEQ multiplex PCR; TCRdb has only the in-frame clones, and not every one. The sample records under 150,000 clones, about 78% being singletons. The specimen sequenced was PBMCs. Every receptor here comes from a human donor in good health. Both conserved end residues are part of each CDR3. A D gene is named only where the DNA matches it firmly. Rows give clone size only sometimes, using once, few, many, or a class for an expanded clone.

v_call	d_call	clone_size	j_call	cdr3_aa	cdr3_nt
TRBV18	TRBD1	NA	TRBJ2-1	CASSPQGAKYNEQFF	TGTGCCAGCTCTCCACAGGGGGCAAAGTACAATGAGCAGTTCTTC
TRBV27	NA	once	TRBJ1-1	CASSSYSGDTEAFF	TGTGCCAGCAGCTCCTACTCGGGGGACACTGAAGCTTTCTTT
TRBV7-2	NA	NA	TRBJ1-3	CASSLGAPPGNTIYF	TGTGCCAGCAGCTTAGGCGCCCCCCCTGGAAACACCATATATTTT
TRBV21-1	NA	NA	TRBJ2-5	CASSKVRGCGPETQYF	TGTGCCAGCAGCAAAGTTCGGGGGTGCGGCCCAGAGACCCAGTACTTC
TRBV2	TRBD2	NA	TRBJ2-1	CASESGSSYNEQFF	TGTGCCAGCGAAAGCGGGAGCTCCTACAATGAGCAGTTCTTC
TRBV4-2	TRBD1	NA	TRBJ2-3	CASSPRQGAPGDTQYF	TGTGCCAGCAGCCCCCGACAGGGGGCGCCTGGAGATACGCAGTATTTT
TRBV28	TRBD2	NA	TRBJ2-1	CASSRGSPGGEQFF	TGTGCCAGCAGCCGGGGAAGCCCGGGAGGTGAGCAGTTCTTC
TRBV7-9	NA	NA	TRBJ2-7	CASSVRTAVFYEQYF	TGTGCCAGCAGCGTCAGGACAGCCGTATTCTACGAGCAGTACTTC
TRBV2	NA	NA	TRBJ2-5	CASSASGDFETQYF	TGTGCCAGCAGTGCTAGTGGGGACTTTGAGACCCAGTACTTC
TRBV5-5	NA	NA	TRBJ1-6	CASSLEVRGRSPLHF	TGTGCCAGCAGCTTGGAGGTTCGCGGCCGGTCACCCCTCCACTTT
TRBV7-2	NA	NA	TRBJ2-1	CASSRGQRSSYNEQFF	TGTGCCAGCAGCCGAGGACAGCGGAGCTCCTACAATGAGCAGTTCTTC
TRBV7-6	TRBD2	NA	TRBJ2-1	CASSFYGGYNEQFF	TGTGCCAGCAGCTTCTACGGGGGGTACAATGAGCAGTTCTTC
TRBV4-3	TRBD2	NA	TRBJ2-2	CASSQGARAGVTNTGELFF	TGCGCCAGCAGCCAAGGGGCCCGAGCGGGGGTCACGAACACCGGGGAGCTGTTTTTT
TRBV5-1	TRBD2	NA	TRBJ2-3	CASSLLAGDRGTQYF	TGCGCCAGCAGTCTGCTAGCGGGGGATCGTGGTACGCAGTATTTT
TRBV5-1	NA	NA	TRBJ1-1	CASGRPGGLNTEAFF	TGCGCCAGCGGCCGGCCGGGAGGTTTGAACACTGAAGCTTTCTTT